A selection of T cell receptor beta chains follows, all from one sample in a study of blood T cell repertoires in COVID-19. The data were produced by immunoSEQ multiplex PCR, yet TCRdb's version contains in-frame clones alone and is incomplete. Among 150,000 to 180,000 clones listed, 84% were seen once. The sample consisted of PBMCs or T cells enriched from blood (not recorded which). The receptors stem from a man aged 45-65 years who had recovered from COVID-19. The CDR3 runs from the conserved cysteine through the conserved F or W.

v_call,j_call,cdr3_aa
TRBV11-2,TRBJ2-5,CASSAGGQETQYF
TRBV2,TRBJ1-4,CASSKRLTNEKLFF
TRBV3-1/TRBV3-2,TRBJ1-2,CASSPQPGQGDLNYGYTF
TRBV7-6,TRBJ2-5,CASSLGRGGQETQYF
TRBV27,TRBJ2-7,CASSPGQGIGYEQYF
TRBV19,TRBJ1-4,CASSITPAGTGRVEKLFF
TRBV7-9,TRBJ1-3,CASSRRDSLSGNTIYF
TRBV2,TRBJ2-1,CASNRGTNEQFF
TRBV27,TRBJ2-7,CASSLSAAVGVYEQYF
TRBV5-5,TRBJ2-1,CASSRGDRDNEQFF
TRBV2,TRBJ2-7,CASKSSRGGPSYEQYF
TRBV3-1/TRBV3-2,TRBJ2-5,CASSQVRGPIETQYF
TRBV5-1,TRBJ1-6,CASSFRDRDNSPLHF
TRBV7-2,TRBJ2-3,CASSVASGGVADTQYF
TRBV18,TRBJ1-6,CASSPPDRAHGSPLHF
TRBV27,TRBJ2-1,CASSFLTGGKHEQFF
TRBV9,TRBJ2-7,CASSVAGVATPYEQYF
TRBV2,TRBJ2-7,CASGRDRGRETKYF
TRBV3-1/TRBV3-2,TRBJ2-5,CASSQYQGPTVNQETQYF
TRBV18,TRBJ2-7,CASSPTGPRPYEQYF
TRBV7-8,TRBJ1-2,CASSPRDREWDGYTF
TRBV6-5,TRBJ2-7,CASSFRGGQGPYEQYF
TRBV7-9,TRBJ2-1,CASSSSWTGNVNEQFF
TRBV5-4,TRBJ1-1,CASSQAGRGNTEAFF
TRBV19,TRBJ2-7,CASTNSQGPSYEQYF
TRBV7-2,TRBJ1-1,CASSLGQGVNTEAFF
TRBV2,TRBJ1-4,CASSEYRGGRSNEKLFF
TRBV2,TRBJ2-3,CASSLRNTQYF
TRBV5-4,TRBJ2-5,CASRGTGGQETQYF
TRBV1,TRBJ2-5,CTSSQVTSGGACETQYF
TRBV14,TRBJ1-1,CASSLWTVQAFF
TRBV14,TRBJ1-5,CASSLGGGNQPQHF
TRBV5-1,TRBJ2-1,CASSAAGGPQFF
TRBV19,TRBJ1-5,CASKRGGWDNQPQHF
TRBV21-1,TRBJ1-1,CASKNKTDRDGEAFF
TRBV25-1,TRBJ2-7,CASGQATYEQYF
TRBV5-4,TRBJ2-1,CASSLGQRASYNEQFF
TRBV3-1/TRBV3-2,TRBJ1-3,CASSHDRGSGNTIYF
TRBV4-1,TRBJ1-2,CASSQVARQGAGGYTF